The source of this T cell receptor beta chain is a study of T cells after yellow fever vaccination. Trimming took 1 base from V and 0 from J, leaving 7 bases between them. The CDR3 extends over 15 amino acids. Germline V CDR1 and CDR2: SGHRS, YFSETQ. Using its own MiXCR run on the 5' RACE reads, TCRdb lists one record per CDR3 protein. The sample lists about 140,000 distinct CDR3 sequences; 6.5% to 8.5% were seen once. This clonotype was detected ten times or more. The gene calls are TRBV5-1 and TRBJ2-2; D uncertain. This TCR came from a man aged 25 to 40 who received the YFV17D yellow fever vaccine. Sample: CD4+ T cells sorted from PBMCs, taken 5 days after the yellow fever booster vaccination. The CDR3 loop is CASSLSRPNTGELFF. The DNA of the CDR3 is TGCGCCAGCAGCTTGTCACGACCGAACACCGGGGAGCTGTTTTTT.